These 19 T cell receptor beta chains share one sample of origin, sequenced in a study of vaccination and CD4 T cells after COVID-19 (dated 2022 in TCRdb). These TCRs are of unknown antigen specificity. Explained via the paper, the treatment or condition label denotes: roughly 11-day PBMC culture with coronavirus spike peptide pools or control peptides (ViraFEST assay). Libraries were built with PCR. This sample was sequenced with an Illumina iSeq 100. At the Johns Hopkins FTIC core, DNA from the cultured CD4+ T cells underwent TCR sequencing with the Oncomine TCR Beta short-read assay. In TCRdb, the public reads were trimmed at Q25 with fastp and aligned with MiXCR, with productive beta chains retained. Rows with a matching CDR3 protein are joined into one entry that keeps the most common DNA and genes. The table for this sample lists more than 13,000 distinct CDR3 sequences; around 24% of them were counted only once. The top ten clonotypes cover roughly a sixth of the sample.

The sample here was CD4+ T cells from blood, cultured in vitro, taken after SARS-CoV-2 vaccination. These receptors were taken from a human donor who had recovered from COVID-19.

This clonotype was picked up a small number of times. The rearrangement links TRBV11-2 to TRBJ1-2, with D maybe TRBD1 (5 bases). The CDR3 is 16 amino acids. Trimming removed 4 bases at V and 7 bases at J, with 22 bases between. Germline V gene lookup returns CDR1 SGHAT and CDR2 FQNNGV. CDR3 sequence (DNA): TGTGCCAGCAGCTCCCTACGAGCCTCAGGGACTGGTGGCTACACCTTC. Protein: CASSSLRASGTGGYTF.

This chain links TRBV7-2 with TRBJ2-5; no reliable D call. The V gene lost 0 bases and the J gene lost 1 base, with 15 bases spanning the gap. Per germline, CDR1 SGHTA and CDR2 FQGNSA. The CDR3 is 17 residues long. CDR3 in amino acids: CASSLALPNAAQETQYF. The CDR3 nucleotides are TGTGCCAGCAGCTTAGCGCTGCCTAACGCAGCCCAAGAGACCCAGTACTTC.

Turning to this clonotype: Relative to the germline gene, one junction end is altered; a read error may explain this. V usage is TRBV20-1 and J usage is TRBJ2-2; the D is unclear. Germline CDR1 and CDR2: DFQATT and SNEGSKA (reference sequence). This CDR3 spans 13 amino acids. In nucleotides, the CDR3 is TGCAGTGCTAGACTCAGGAACGCCGGGGAGCTGTTTTTT. Protein: CSARLRNAGELFF.

The sample holds a few counts of this clonotype. V usage is TRBV12-3 or TRBV12-4 and J usage is TRBJ2-6; perhaps TRBD1 as D (6 bases). CDR3 length equals 14 residues. V was trimmed by 5 bases and J by 2 bases, leaving 7 bases between them. CDR3 sequence: CASSHRAGANVLTF. In nucleotides, the CDR3 is TGTGCCAGCAGTCACAGGGCTGGGGCCAACGTCCTGACTTTC.

This clonotype is labeled medium-sized (0.01 to 0.1%). The rearrangement joins TRBV5-6 to TRBJ1-1, with 10 bases identical to TRBD1. The CDR3 length is 15 residues. Unmatched junction bases numbered 4, after V lost 4 bases and J lost 1 base. Per the germline V gene, CDR1 is SGHDT and CDR2 is YYEEEE. This CDR3 reads CASSRTGGANTEAFF. The CDR3 nucleotides read TGTGCCAGCAGCCGGACAGGGGGAGCGAACACTGAAGCTTTCTTT.

This clonotype ranks as medium-sized. V usage is TRBV6-5 and J usage is TRBJ1-6; D is unclear. V dropped 0 bases and J dropped 13 bases, with 10 bases sitting between them. The CDR3 extends over 13 amino acids. Germline V CDR1 and CDR2: MNHEY, SVGAGI. The CDR3 protein is CASSYSIGGPLHF. The CDR3 coding sequence is TGTGCCAGCAGTTACTCGATAGGAGGTCCCCTCCACTTT.

The table lists this clonotype with a few counts. This chain links TRBV20-1 with TRBJ1-3, with D uncertain. V was trimmed by 4 bases and J by 4 bases, leaving 14 bases between them. This CDR3 region has 14 residues. CDR1 and CDR2 (germline): DFQATT, SNEGSKA (reference sequence). The CDR3 sequence: CSATRFSQGNTIYF. The CDR3 DNA reads TGCAGTGCTACTCGATTTTCTCAGGGAAACACCATATATTTT.

This rearrangement joins TRBV11-2 to TRBJ2-5; tentative D call: TRBD1 (6 bases). The germline V gene encodes CDR1 SGHAT and CDR2 FQNNGV. Trimming removed 1 base from V and 5 bases from J, with 17 bases in between. The CDR3 totals 16 residues. CDR3 sequence reads: CASSLADRLSDETQYF. CDR3 in DNA: TGTGCCAGCAGCTTAGCCGACAGGTTGAGTGACGAGACCCAGTACTTC.

This clonotype was recorded a few times. V usage is TRBV28 and J usage is TRBJ1-2, with D possibly TRBD1 on 6 matching bases. Trimming stripped 2 bases from V and 7 bases from J, with 17 bases between. The CDR3 has 15 amino acids. Germline V lookup: CDR1 MDHEN, CDR2 SYDVKM. The CDR3 nucleotides are TGTGCCAGCAGTTTAGCCCCCAATAGGGGGGGTGGCTACACCTTC. It specifies CASSLAPNRGGGYTF.

The sample holds a few counts of this clonotype. This rearrangement joins TRBV6-2 or TRBV6-3 to TRBJ1-2; D is perhaps TRBD1 (6 bases). The length of the CDR3 is 13 residues. Germline CDR1 and CDR2: MNHEY and SVGEGT. Trimming shortened V by 5 bases and J by 2 bases, and 9 bases separated the two germline ends. The CDR3 sequence is CASSTGINYGYTF. CDR3 coding DNA: TGTGCCAGCAGTACAGGGATCAACTATGGCTACACCTTC.

The gene calls are TRBV28 and TRBJ1-2; TRBD1 matches 8 bases. The CDR3 spans 15 residues. The V gene end was trimmed by 6 bases and the J gene end by 4 bases; junction bases not matched to a gene: 10. Germline V gene data show CDR1 as MDHEN and CDR2 as SYDVKM. CDR3 in amino acids: CASRKPGTGFYGYTF. CDR3 bases: TGTGCCAGCAGAAAACCCGGGACAGGCTTCTATGGCTACACCTTC.

This clonotype was found a few times. The chain combines TRBV6-1 with TRBJ1-5, with 10 bases that match TRBD1. The CDR3 sequence is 16 residues long. From germline, CDR1 is MNHNS and CDR2 SASEGT. The V segment lost 4 bases and the J segment 6 bases; nucleotides outside the gene matches: 9. The CDR3 region has the DNA TGTGCCAGCAGTGCCTCCGGGACAGGGGCGGGTCAGCCCCAGCATTTT. Protein: CASSASGTGAGQPQHF.

Judged by abundance, this clonotype is medium-sized. The chain employs TRBV11-2 and TRBJ1-2; no reliable D call. CDR1 SGHAT and CDR2 FQNNGV come from the germline V gene. There are 14 residues in the CDR3. V was cut by 4 bases and J by 7 bases, with 16 bases left in between. In nucleotides, the CDR3 is TGTGCCAGCAGCTCCTACGCCCACGAGGGTGGCTACACCTTC. Protein sequence: CASSSYAHEGGYTF. Using reference TRBV11-2 and TRBJ1-2 for the parts outside the CDR3, the full variable domain is EAGVAQSPRYKIIEKRQSVAFWCNPISGHATLYWYQQILGQGPKLLIQFQNNGVVDDSQLPKDRFSAERLKGVDSTLKIQPAKLEDSAVYLCASSSYAHEGGYTFGSGTRLTVV.

This clonotype is labeled as large (0.1 to 1%). V gene TRBV7-2 combines with J gene TRBJ1-1, with D unresolved. Trimming pared 3 bases from V and 0 bases from J, leaving 8 bases between. Germline V CDR1 and CDR2: SGHTA, FQGNSA. The CDR3 contains 14 residues. CDR3 sequence reads: CASSFYQLNTEAFF. Written as DNA, the CDR3 is TGTGCCAGCAGCTTTTACCAGTTGAACACTGAAGCTTTCTTT.

This clonotype came up a few times. The chain carries TRBV4-3 and TRBJ2-1; D possibly corresponds to TRBD1 (6 bases). In germline, CDR1 is LGHNA, CDR2 YSLEER. Trimming took 0 bases from V and 14 from J, leaving 14 bases between them. This CDR3 has 13 residues. The CDR3: CASSQDAQGRKFF. DNA for the CDR3: TGCGCCAGCAGCCAAGATGCACAGGGTAGGAAGTTCTTC.

V and J are TRBV28 and TRBJ1-2; 7 nucleotides align to TRBD1. Germline assignment: CDR1 MDHEN and CDR2 SYDVKM. The CDR3 has 14 amino acids. Unmatched junction bases numbered 5, after V lost 7 bases and J lost 0 bases. CDR3 amino acids: CASKSGTANYGYTF. As DNA, the CDR3 is TGTGCCAGCAAGAGTGGGACAGCTAACTATGGCTACACCTTC.

V usage is TRBV10-3 and J usage is TRBJ2-5; TRBD1 or TRBD2 may be the D gene (6 bases each). Germline lookup yields CDR1 ENHRY and CDR2 SYGVKD. The CDR3 loop spans 14 amino acids. Trimming removed 5 bases at V and 1 base at J, with 11 bases between. Here the CDR3 DNA reads TGTGCCATCAGTATGGGGGGCAGCCAAGAGACCCAGTACTTC. This translates into CAISMGGSQETQYF.

This clonotype was counted only a few times. This chain uses TRBV10-2 with TRBJ1-1; D remains ambiguous. Trimming removed 2 bases at V and 1 base at J, with 14 bases between. The CDR3 sequence is 16 residues long. The germline V gene encodes CDR1 WSHSY and CDR2 SAAADI. CDR3 amino acids: CASSENPYAWNTEAFF. CDR3 nucleotides: TGCGCCAGCAGTGAGAACCCCTATGCTTGGAACACTGAAGCTTTCTTT.

This clonotype was observed a single time. A much larger clone sits a single nucleotide away, making a read error possible. It is likely a read error, because the conserved phenylalanine at the end of the CDR3 is missing. This rearrangement joins TRBV20-1 to TRBJ2-5, with 9 positions matching TRBD2. CDR1 and CDR2 from the germline V gene are DFQATT and SNEGSKA (reference sequence). V lost 6 bases and J lost 4; bases outside the gene matches: 9. The CDR3 has 14 amino acids. The CDR3 is CSADKGLAGETQYY. The CDR3 bases are TGCAGTGCCGATAAGGGACTAGCTGGAGAGACCCAGTACTAC.